This T cell receptor (beta chain) was obtained from a study of a mutant IDH1 vaccine in newly diagnosed glioma. Study-wide context: Either 4-6 weeks after radiotherapy alone or alongside temozolomide, vaccination was begun. Treated patients showed a male proportion of about 62%, a female proportion of about 40%, and a mean age of approximately 40 years.

Looked up from germline, CDR1 is SGDLS and CDR2 is YYNGEE. V was pared by 4 bases and J by 2 bases, with 18 bases between. There are 16 residues in the CDR3. Time point specified: week 47, end of study. In the vaccine, a single dose held 300 ug of the mutant IDH1 20-mer peptide, along with topical imiquimod. During weeks 1, 3, 5, 7, 11, 15, 19 and 23, patients received eight vaccinations. There were new WHO grade 3 or 4 astrocytomas in the donors, and these were IDH1-mutant and ATRX-lost. Comments on this clone: The antigen is not known.

Data came from immunoSEQ multiplex PCR; TCRdb stores just in-frame clones and leaves some out. The table records about 94,000 clones, around nine tenths of them present only once. The receptor comes from a woman aged 50 to 65 with glioma. This specimen consisted of PBMCs, obtained from a glioma patient whose treatment included an IDH1 peptide vaccine. This chain joins TRBV9 and TRBJ2-5, with D uncertain. The CDR3 coding sequence is TGTGCCAGCAGCTCCCTCGGTTGGGGATTACAAGAGACCCAGTACTTC. It specifies CASSSLGWGLQETQYF.